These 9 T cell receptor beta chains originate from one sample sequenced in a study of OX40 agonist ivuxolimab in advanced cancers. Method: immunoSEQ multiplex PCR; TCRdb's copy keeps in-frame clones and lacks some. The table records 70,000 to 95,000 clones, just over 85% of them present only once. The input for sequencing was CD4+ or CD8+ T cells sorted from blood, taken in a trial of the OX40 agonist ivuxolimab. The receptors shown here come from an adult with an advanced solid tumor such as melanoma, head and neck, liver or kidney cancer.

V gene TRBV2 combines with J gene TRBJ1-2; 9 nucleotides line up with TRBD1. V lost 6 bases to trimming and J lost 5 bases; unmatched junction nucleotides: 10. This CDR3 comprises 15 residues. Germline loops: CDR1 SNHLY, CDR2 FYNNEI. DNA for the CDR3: TGTGCCAGCAGAGGACAGGGGACCGTACCTTATGGCTACACCTTC. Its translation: CASRGQGTVPYGYTF.

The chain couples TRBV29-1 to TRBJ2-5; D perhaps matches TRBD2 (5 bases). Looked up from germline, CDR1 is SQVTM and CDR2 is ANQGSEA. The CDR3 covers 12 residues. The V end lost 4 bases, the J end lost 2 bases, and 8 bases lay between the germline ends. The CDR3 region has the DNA TGCAGCGTTGTCGGAGGACAAGAGACCCAGTACTTC. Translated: CSVVGGQETQYF.

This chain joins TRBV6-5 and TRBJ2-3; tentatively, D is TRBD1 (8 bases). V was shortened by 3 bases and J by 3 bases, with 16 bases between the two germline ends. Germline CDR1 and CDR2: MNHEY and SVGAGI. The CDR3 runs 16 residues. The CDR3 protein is CASSYRDRGGTDTQYF. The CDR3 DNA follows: TGTGCCAGCAGTTATAGAGACAGGGGAGGGACAGATACGCAGTATTTT.

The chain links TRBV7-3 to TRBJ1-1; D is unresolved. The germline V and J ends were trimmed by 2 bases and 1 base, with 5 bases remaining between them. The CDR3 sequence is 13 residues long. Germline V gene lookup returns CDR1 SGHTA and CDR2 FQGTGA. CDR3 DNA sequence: TGTGCCAGCAGCTTAGGCAGGAACACTGAAGCTTTCTTT. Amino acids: CASSLGRNTEAFF.

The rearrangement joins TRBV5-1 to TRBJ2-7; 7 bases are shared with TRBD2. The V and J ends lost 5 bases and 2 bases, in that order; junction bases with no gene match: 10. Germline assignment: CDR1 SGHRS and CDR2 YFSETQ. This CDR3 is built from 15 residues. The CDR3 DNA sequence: TGCGCCAGCAGAAGGGACTACCCGGGTCCCTACGAGCAGTACTTC. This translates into CASRRDYPGPYEQYF.

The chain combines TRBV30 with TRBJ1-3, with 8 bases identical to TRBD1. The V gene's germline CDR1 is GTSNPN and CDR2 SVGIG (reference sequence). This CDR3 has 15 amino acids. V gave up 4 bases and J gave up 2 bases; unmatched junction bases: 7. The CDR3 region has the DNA TGTGCCTGGATGACAGGGGATTCAACTGGAAACACCATATATTTT. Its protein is CAWMTGDSTGNTIYF.

The CDR3, as DNA: TGTGCCAGTAGTATAACGTTAGCGGGACGTGAGCAGTTCTTC. This encodes CASSITLAGREQFF. The chain recombines TRBV19 with TRBJ2-1, with TRBD2 matching 8 bases. This CDR3 has 14 residues. V trimming: 2 bases; J trimming: 9 bases; junction bases outside the gene matches: 6. Germline CDR1 is LNHDA and CDR2 is SQIVND (reference sequence).

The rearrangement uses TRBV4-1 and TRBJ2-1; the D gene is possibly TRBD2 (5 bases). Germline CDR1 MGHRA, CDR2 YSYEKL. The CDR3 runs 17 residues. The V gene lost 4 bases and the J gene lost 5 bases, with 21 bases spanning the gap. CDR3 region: CASSRSRELPPNNEQFF. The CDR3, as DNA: TGCGCCAGCAGCCGGAGTCGGGAACTTCCCCCTAACAATGAGCAGTTCTTC.

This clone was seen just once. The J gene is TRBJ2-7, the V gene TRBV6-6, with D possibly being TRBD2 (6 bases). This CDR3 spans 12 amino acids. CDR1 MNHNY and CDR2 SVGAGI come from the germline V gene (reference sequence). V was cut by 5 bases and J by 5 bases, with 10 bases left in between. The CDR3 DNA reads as TGTGCCAGCAGTAGGGGAGGTAACGAGCAGTACTTC. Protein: CASSRGGNEQYF.